This T cell receptor (beta chain) was recovered during a study of beta chain features in type 1 diabetes. Donors contributed one heparinised blood draw apiece, averaging about 110 mL. Purity above 95% was achieved in all sorted populations. The CDR3 length is 14 residues. Germline V gives CDR1 SGHVS, CDR2 FQNEAQ. The V gene lost 5 bases and the J gene lost 0 bases, with 10 bases spanning the gap. Isolated RNA was reverse transcribed in full, so expressed TCRB transcripts were sequenced. TCRdb's copy holds only in-frame clones and misses some; the assay was immunoSEQ multiplex PCR. This sample has 970,000 or so clones, with roughly 15% found just once.

The TCR sequence derives from a woman between 18 and 29 years old in good health. The chain recombines TRBV7-8 with TRBJ1-1, with D unclear. Sequenced material: naive CD4+ T cells from blood. DNA of the CDR3: TGTGCCAGCAGCGCCAGAGTTATGAACACTGAAGCTTTCTTT. It specifies CASSARVMNTEAFF.